These 5 T cell receptor beta chains share one sample of origin, sequenced in a study of T cells after posttransplantation cyclophosphamide (dated by TCRdb to 2015 to 2016). Viable CD3+CD4+ or CD3+CD8+ cells that were CCR7+CD45RA+CD45RO-CD95-CD27+CD28+ were defined as naive T cells. Libraries were built with the immunoSEQ multiplex PCR assay. The table comes from immuneACCESS by way of TCRdb, which keeps in-frame sequences with V and J called. Part of the clones is missing from these tables; in studies checked, under half for an unresolved V gene and the rest for unknown reasons. A total of around 15,000 clones appear in this sample, 94% of them only once. The ten top clones hold under 0.3% of the sample. The sequenced material came from naive CD4+ T cells sorted from blood. The source is a woman between 50 and 59 years old in good health and a related stem cell transplant donor.

The table lists this clone with a few counts. The chain is built from TRBV6-5 and TRBJ1-4; TRBD1 agrees at 8 bases. CDR1 and CDR2 from the germline V gene are MNHEY and SVGAGI. J lost 8 bases, V lost 0 bases, and 5 bases had no gene match. The CDR3 loop spans 15 amino acids. CDR3 in amino acids: CASSYSIRGREKLFF. As DNA, the CDR3 is TGTGCCAGCAGTTACTCGATCAGGGGGCGCGAAAAACTGTTTTTT.

The J gene is TRBJ1-1, the V gene TRBV5-4; 10 bases line up with TRBD1. Germline CDR1 and CDR2: SGHNT and YYREEE (reference sequence). This CDR3 contains 16 residues. With 3 bases clipped from V and 4 bases from J, the junction kept 9 bases outside the gene matches. The CDR3 loop reads CASSYPGTGAATEAFF. The CDR3 DNA reads as TGTGCCAGCAGCTACCCCGGGACAGGGGCCGCCACTGAAGCTTTCTTT.

This sequence joins TRBV28 and TRBJ2-2; the D gene is possibly TRBD2 (6 bases). This CDR3 is 13 amino acids long. V dropped 6 bases and J dropped 3 bases, with 8 bases sitting between them. CDR1 MDHEN and CDR2 SYDVKM come from the germline V gene. The CDR3 nucleotides are TGTGCCAGCAGGAGGGAGGACACCGGGGAGCTGTTTTTT. Protein sequence: CASRREDTGELFF. The variable domain in full, with the rest retrieved from reference TRBV28 and TRBJ2-2, is DVKVTQSSRYLVKRTGEKVFLECVQDMDHENMFWYRQDPGLGLRLIYFSYDVKMKEKGDIPEGYSVSREKKERFSLILESASTNQTSMYLCASRREDTGELFFGEGSRLTVL.

The V gene is TRBV4-1, the J gene TRBJ1-5; TRBD1 is a possible D gene (5 bases). Deletions cut 1 base from V and 7 bases from J, with 17 bases between. Germline V gives CDR1 MGHRA, CDR2 YSYEKL. The CDR3 has 16 amino acids. The CDR3 reads CASSQVSVGARQPQHF. As DNA, the CDR3 is TGCGCCAGCAGCCAAGTAAGCGTAGGGGCGAGACAGCCCCAGCATTTT.

For the CDR3, the DNA is TGTGCCAGCAGCAACCGACAGGGGGCAAGGGGCTACACCTTC. As protein: CASSNRQGARGYTF. The chain joins TRBV7-8 to TRBJ1-2; TRBD1 matches at 10 bases. From germline, CDR1 is SGHVS and CDR2 FQNEAQ. The CDR3 loop spans 14 amino acids. Germline trimming cut 5 bases from V and 8 bases from J; bases unmatched to any gene: 8.